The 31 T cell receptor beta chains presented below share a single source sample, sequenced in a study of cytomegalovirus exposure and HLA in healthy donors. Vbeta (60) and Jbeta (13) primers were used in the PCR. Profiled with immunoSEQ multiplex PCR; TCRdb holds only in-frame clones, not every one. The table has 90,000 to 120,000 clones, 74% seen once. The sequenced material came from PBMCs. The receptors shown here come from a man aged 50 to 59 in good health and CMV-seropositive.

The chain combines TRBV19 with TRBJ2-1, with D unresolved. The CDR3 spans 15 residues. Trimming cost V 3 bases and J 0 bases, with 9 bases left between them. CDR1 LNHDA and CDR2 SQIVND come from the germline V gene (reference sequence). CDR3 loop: CASSMSWASYNEQFF. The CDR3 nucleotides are TGTGCCAGTAGTATGAGTTGGGCCTCCTACAATGAGCAGTTCTTC.

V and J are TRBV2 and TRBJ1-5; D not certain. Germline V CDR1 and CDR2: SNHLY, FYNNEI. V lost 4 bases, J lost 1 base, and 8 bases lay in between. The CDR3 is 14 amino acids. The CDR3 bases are TGTGCCAGCAGTGTAAAACTAAGCAATCAGCCCCAGCATTTT. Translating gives CASSVKLSNQPQHF. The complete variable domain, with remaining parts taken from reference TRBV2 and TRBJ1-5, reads EPEVTQTPSHQVTQMGQEVILRCVPISNHLYFYWYRQILGQKVEFLVSFYNNEISEKSEIFDDQFSVERPDGSNFTLKIRSTKLEDSAMYFCASSVKLSNQPQHFGDGTRLSIL.

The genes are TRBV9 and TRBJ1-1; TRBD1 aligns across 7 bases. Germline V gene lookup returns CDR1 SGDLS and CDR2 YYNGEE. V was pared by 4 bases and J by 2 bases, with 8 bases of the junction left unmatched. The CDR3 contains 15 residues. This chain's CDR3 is CASSPWDSKNTEAFF. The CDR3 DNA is TGTGCCAGCAGCCCTTGGGACAGTAAAAACACTGAAGCTTTCTTT.

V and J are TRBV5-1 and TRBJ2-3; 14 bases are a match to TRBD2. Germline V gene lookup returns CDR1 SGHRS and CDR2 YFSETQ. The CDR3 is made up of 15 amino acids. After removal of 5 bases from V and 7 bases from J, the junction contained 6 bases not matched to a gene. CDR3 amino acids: CASRSGLAGGYTQYF. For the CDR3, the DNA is TGCGCCAGCAGATCCGGACTAGCGGGAGGTTATACGCAGTATTTT.

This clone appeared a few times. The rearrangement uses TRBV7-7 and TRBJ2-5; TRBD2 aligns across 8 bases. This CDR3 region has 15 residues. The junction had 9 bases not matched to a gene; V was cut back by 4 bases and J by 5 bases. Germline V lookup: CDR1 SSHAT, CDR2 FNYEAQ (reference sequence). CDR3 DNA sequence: TGTGCCAGCAGCTGGGGCGCGGGGGGTGTTGAGACCCAGTACTTC. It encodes CASSWGAGGVETQYF.

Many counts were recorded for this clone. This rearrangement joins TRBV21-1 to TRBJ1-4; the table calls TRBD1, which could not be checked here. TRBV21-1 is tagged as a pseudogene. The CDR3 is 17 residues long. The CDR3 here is CASSTVPGQGAGEKLFF. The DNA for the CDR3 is TGTGCCAGCAGCACCGTCCCGGGACAGGGTGCGGGCGAAAAACTGTTTTTT.

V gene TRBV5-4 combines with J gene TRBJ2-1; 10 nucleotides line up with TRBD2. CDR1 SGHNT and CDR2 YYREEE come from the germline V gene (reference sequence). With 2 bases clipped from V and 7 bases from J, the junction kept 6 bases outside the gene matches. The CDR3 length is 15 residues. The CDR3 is CASSLKAGGQNEQFF. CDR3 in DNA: TGTGCCAGCAGCTTAAAAGCGGGGGGGCAGAATGAGCAGTTCTTC.

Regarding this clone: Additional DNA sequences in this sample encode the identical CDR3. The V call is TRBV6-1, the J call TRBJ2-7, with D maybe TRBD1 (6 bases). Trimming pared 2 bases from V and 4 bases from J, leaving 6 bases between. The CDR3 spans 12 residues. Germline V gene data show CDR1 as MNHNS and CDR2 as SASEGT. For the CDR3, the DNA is TGTGCCAGCAGTGAACAGGGGTACGAGCAGTACTTC. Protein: CASSEQGYEQYF.

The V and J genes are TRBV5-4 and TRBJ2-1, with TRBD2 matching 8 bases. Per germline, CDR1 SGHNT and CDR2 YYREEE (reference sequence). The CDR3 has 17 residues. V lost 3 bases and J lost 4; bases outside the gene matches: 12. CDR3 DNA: TGTGCCAGCAGCTGGGGCAGCGGGGGAAATGGATACAATGAGCAGTTCTTC. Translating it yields CASSWGSGGNGYNEQFF.

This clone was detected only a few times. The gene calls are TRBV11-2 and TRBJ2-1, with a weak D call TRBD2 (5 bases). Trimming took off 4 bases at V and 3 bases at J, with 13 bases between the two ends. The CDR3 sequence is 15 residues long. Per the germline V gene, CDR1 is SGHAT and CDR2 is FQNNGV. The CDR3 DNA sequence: TGTGCCAGCAGCTCCAGCGTGGGAGACTACAATGAGCAGTTCTTC. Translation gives CASSSSVGDYNEQFF.

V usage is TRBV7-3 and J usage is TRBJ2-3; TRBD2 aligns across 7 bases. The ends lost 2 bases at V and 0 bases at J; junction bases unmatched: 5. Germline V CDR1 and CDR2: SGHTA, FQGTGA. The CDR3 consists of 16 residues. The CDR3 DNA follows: TGTGCCAGCAGCTTAGGGGTGGGAGGGAGCACAGATACGCAGTATTTT. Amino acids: CASSLGVGGSTDTQYF.

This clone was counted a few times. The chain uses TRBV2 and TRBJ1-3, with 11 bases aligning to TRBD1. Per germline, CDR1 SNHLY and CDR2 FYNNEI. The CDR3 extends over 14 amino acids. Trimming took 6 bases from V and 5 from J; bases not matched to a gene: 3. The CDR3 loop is CASRDRGQRNTIYF. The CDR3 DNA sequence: TGTGCCAGCAGGGACAGGGGGCAAAGAAACACCATATATTTT.

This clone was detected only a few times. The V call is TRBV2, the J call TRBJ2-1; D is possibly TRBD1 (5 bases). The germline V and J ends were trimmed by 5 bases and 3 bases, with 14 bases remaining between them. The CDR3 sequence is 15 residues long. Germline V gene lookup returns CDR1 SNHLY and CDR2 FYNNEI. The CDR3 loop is CASSPPQAHYNEQFF. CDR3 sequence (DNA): TGTGCCAGCAGTCCGCCACAGGCCCACTACAATGAGCAGTTCTTC.

This chain's CDR3 is CASSLTSHGNTEAFF. The CDR3 DNA reads as TGTGCCAGCAGCCTTACCTCTCACGGGAACACTGAAGCTTTCTTT. The V gene is TRBV27, the J gene TRBJ1-1; D is unresolved. CDR3 length: 15 amino acids. Trimming pared 6 bases from V and 1 base from J, leaving 15 bases between. Germline values: CDR1 MNHEY, CDR2 SMNVEV (reference sequence).

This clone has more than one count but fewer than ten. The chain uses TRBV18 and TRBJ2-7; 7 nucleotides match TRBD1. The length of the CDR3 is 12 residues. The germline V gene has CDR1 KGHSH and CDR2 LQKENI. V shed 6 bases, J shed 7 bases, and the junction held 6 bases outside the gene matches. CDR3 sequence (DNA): TGTGCCAGCTCCGGGACAGTGGGAGAGCAGTACTTC. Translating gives CASSGTVGEQYF.

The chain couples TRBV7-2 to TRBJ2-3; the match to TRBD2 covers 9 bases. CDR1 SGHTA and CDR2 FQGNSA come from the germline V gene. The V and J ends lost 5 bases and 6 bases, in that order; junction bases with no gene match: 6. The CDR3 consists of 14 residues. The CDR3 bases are TGTGCCAGCAGCCTTAGCGGGGGCGGGGATACGCAGTATTTT. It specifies CASSLSGGGDTQYF.

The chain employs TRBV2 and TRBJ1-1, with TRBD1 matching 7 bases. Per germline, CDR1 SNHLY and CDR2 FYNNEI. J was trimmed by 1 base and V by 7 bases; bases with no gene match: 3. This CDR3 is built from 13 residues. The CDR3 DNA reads TGTGCCAGCACCCGGACAGGGAACACTGAAGCTTTCTTT. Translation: CASTRTGNTEAFF.

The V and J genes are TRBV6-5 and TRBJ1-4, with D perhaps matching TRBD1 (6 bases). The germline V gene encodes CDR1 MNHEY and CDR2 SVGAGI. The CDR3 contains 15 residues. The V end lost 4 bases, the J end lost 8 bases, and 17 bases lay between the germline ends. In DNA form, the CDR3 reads TGTGCCAGCAGTTTCTCGACAGGCAGAGGAGAAAAACTGTTTTTT. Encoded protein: CASSFSTGRGEKLFF.

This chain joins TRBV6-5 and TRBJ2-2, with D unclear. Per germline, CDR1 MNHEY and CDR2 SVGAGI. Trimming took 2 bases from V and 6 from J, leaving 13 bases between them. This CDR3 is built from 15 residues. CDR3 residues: CASSYANIFSGELFF. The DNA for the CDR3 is TGTGCCAGCAGTTACGCAAACATCTTTTCCGGGGAGCTGTTTTTT.

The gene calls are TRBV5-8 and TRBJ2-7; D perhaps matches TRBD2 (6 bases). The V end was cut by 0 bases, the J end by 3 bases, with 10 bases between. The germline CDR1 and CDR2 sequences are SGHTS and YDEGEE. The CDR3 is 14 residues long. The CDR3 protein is CASSLAFGSYEQYF. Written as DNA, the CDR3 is TGTGCCAGCAGCTTGGCTTTCGGGAGCTACGAGCAGTACTTC.

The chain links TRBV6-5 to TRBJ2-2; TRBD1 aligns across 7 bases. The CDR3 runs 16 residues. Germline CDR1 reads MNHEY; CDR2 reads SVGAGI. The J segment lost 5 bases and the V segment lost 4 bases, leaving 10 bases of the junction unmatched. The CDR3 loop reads CASSSTPGTETGELFF. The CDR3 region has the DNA TGTGCCAGCAGTTCCACCCCCGGGACAGAGACCGGGGAGCTGTTTTTT.

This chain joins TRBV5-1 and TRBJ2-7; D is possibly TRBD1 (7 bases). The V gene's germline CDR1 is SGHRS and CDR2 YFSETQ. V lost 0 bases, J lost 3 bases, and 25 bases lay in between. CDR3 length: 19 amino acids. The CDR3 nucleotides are TGCGCCAGCAGCTTGGATTCCCAGGGGGGTAACGCGTTCCTCTACGAGCAGTACTTC. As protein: CASSLDSQGGNAFLYEQYF.

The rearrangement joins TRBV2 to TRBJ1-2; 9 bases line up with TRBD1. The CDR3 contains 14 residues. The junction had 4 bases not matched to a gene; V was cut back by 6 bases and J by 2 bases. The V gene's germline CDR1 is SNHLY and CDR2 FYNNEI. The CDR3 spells CASRGQGFNYGYTF. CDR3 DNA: TGTGCCAGCAGGGGACAGGGTTTCAACTATGGCTACACCTTC.

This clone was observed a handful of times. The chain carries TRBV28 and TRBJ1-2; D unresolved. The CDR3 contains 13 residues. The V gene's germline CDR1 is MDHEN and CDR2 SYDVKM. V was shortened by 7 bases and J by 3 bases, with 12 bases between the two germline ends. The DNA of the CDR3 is TGTGCCAGCACCATGGGGAGTTACTATGGCTACACCTTC. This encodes CASTMGSYYGYTF.

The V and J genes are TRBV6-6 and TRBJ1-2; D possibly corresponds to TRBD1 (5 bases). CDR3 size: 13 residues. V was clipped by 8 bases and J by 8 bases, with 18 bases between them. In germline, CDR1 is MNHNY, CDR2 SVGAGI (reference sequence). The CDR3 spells CASVDQGQGGYTF. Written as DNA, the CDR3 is TGTGCCAGCGTCGATCAAGGGCAGGGCGGCTACACCTTC.

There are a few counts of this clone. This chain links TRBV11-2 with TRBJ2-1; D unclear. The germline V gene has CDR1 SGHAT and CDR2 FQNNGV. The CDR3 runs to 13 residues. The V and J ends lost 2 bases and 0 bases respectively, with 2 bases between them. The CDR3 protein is CASSLYSYNEQFF. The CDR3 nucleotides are TGTGCCAGCAGCTTATACTCCTACAATGAGCAGTTCTTC.

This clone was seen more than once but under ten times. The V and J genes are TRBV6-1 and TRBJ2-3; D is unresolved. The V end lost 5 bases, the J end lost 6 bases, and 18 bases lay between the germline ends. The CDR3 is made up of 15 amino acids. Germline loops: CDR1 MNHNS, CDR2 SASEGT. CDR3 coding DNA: TGTGCCAGCAGTAAACGTGGTCCGAGGCAGGATACGCAGTATTTT. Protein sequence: CASSKRGPRQDTQYF.

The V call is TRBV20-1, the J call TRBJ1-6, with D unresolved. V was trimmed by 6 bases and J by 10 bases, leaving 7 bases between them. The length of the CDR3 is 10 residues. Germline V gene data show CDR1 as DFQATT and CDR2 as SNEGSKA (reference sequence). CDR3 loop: CSAGGSPLHF. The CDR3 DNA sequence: TGCAGTGCGGGAGGGTCACCCCTCCACTTT.

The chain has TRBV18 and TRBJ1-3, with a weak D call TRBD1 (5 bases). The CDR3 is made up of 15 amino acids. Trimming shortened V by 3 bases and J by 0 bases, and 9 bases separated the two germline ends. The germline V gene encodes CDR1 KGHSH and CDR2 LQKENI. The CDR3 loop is CASSPTGDSGNTIYF. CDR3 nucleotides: TGTGCCAGCTCACCTACAGGCGACTCTGGAAACACCATATATTTT. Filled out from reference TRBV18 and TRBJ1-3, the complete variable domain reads NAGVMQNPRHLVRRRGQEARLRCSPMKGHSHVYWYRQLPEEGLKFMVYLQKENIIDESGMPKERFSAEFPKEGPSILRIQQVVRGDSAAYFCASSPTGDSGNTIYFGEGSWLTVV.

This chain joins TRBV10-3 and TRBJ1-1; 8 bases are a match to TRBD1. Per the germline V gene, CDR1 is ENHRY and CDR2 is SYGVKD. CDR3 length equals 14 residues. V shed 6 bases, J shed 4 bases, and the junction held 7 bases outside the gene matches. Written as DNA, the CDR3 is TGTGCCATCAGGGAGACAGGGGCGAGCACTGAAGCTTTCTTT. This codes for CAIRETGASTEAFF.

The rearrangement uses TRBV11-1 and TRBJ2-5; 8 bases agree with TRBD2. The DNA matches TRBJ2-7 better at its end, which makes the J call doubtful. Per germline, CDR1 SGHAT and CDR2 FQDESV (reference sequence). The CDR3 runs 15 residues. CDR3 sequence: CASSFQRGPYYEQYF. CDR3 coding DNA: TGTGCCAGCAGCTTCCAGCGGGGGCCCTACTACGAGCAGTACTTC.